What follows are 30 T cell receptor beta chains derived from one specimen sequenced in a study of identical twins. A single record per CDR3 protein comes from TCRdb applying MiXCR to the 5' RACE reads. The sample includes 500,000 to 600,000 distinct CDR3 sequences, 22% seen only once; the top ten take roughly 0.91%. These same records also appear under a second study, on T cells expressing NK-cell markers.

The specimen was CD4+ T cells sorted from blood. All receptors derive from a woman between 18 and 30 years old in good health.

The chain couples TRBV5-5 to TRBJ1-2, with a possible D match to TRBD1 (6 bases). The CDR3 has 13 amino acids. Germline-derived CDR1 and CDR2 are SGHKS and YYEKEE (reference sequence). V lost 2 bases to trimming and J lost 5 bases, with 10 bases between them. The CDR3 coding sequence is TGTGCCAGCAGCTTCCGACAGGCGTATGGCTACACCTTC. This sequence encodes CASSFRQAYGYTF.

The chain employs TRBV5-1 and TRBJ1-2; 8 positions match TRBD1. Germline V CDR1 and CDR2: SGHRS, YFSETQ. This CDR3 has 15 residues. The junction had 9 bases not matched to a gene; V was cut back by 0 bases and J by 8 bases. In nucleotides, the CDR3 is TGCGCCAGCAGCTTGGCCGGGACAGGCTTGGGGGGCTACACCTTC. This encodes CASSLAGTGLGGYTF.

This clonotype showed up many times. The V and J genes are TRBV20-1 and TRBJ1-1; D ambiguous. The V gene lost 1 base and the J gene lost 11 bases, with 14 bases spanning the gap. The CDR3 totals 12 residues. Germline V gives CDR1 DFQATT, CDR2 SNEGSKA (reference sequence). The CDR3 region is CSARVGPRPAFF. The CDR3 bases are TGCAGTGCTAGAGTGGGCCCTCGGCCGGCTTTCTTT.

In its sample, this clonotype was seen a few times. The rearrangement joins TRBV9 to TRBJ2-7; 9 bases are a match to TRBD2. The junction had 11 bases not matched to a gene; V was cut back by 4 bases and J by 6 bases. CDR3 length: 15 amino acids. Germline lookup yields CDR1 SGDLS and CDR2 YYNGEE. DNA for the CDR3: TGTGCCAGCAGCCCCTGGGGTAGCGGGAGTAGCGAGCAGTACTTC. Residues: CASSPWGSGSSEQYF.

The rearrangement links TRBV2 to TRBJ2-2, with a possible D match to TRBD1 (5 bases). The length of the CDR3 is 13 residues. Trimming took 5 bases from V and 7 from J, leaving 11 bases between them. Germline V gene data show CDR1 as SNHLY and CDR2 as FYNNEI. The CDR3 spells CASSYSGFGELFF. CDR3 in DNA: TGTGCCAGCAGTTATTCAGGGTTCGGGGAGCTGTTTTTT. The complete variable domain, with remaining parts taken from reference TRBV2 and TRBJ2-2, reads EPEVTQTPSHQVTQMGQEVILRCVPISNHLYFYWYRQILGQKVEFLVSFYNNEISEKSEIFDDQFSVERPDGSNFTLKIRSTKLEDSAMYFCASSYSGFGELFFGEGSRLTVL.

This clonotype was seen more than once but under ten times. This chain connects TRBV29-1 to TRBJ2-1; no reliable D call. This CDR3 comprises 13 residues. The V and J ends lost 7 bases and 7 bases respectively, with 17 bases between them. Germline V CDR1 and CDR2: SQVTM, ANQGSEA. The CDR3: CSAKLSFSNEQFF. The CDR3 DNA reads as TGCAGCGCCAAACTCAGTTTTAGTAATGAGCAGTTCTTC.

CDR3 in amino acids: CSARDWDTGELFF. The CDR3 bases are TGCAGTGCTAGAGATTGGGACACCGGGGAGCTGTTTTTT. The rearrangement links TRBV20-1 to TRBJ2-2; D is ambiguous. The V end lost 0 bases, the J end lost 3 bases, and 5 bases lay between the germline ends. Per germline, CDR1 DFQATT and CDR2 SNEGSKA (reference sequence). CDR3 length: 13 amino acids.

The sample holds many counts of this clonotype. One end of the junction is discordant with germline, which a read error may explain. V and J are TRBV5-1 and TRBJ2-7; TRBD1 agrees at 9 bases. CDR1 SGHRS and CDR2 YFSETQ come from the germline V gene. The CDR3 covers 14 residues. The DNA of the CDR3 is TGTGCCAGCAGTCGGGGACAGGGAGCCTACGAGCAGTACTTC. Translated: CASSRGQGAYEQYF. Using reference TRBV5-1 and TRBJ2-7 for the parts outside the CDR3, the full variable domain is KAGVTQTPRYLIKTRGQQVTLSCSPISGHRSVSWYQQTPGQGLQFLFEYFSETQRNKGNFPGRFSGRQFSNSRSEMNVSTLELGDSALYLCASSRGQGAYEQYFGPGTRLTVT.

This clonotype was picked up a small number of times. The chain carries TRBV4-3 and TRBJ2-3; no clear D gene. The CDR3 runs to 15 residues. CDR1 is LGHNA, CDR2 YSLEER, per germline. V lost 2 bases, J lost 2 bases, and 11 bases lay in between. CDR3 sequence reads: CASSQRNRLTDTQYF. The CDR3, as DNA: TGCGCCAGCAGCCAAAGGAACAGACTCACAGATACGCAGTATTTT.

The rearrangement uses TRBV6-1 and TRBJ2-2; unclear D gene. CDR3 size: 15 residues. The germline V gene has CDR1 MNHNS and CDR2 SASEGT. Trimming stripped 5 bases from V and 5 bases from J, with 15 bases between. CDR3 residues: CASSPSAPLTGELFF. The CDR3 coding sequence is TGTGCCAGCAGTCCTTCGGCCCCGCTTACCGGGGAGCTGTTTTTT.

The table lists this clonotype with many counts. The V and J genes are TRBV20-1 and TRBJ2-7, with TRBD1 matching over 7 bases. Germline V gene data show CDR1 as DFQATT and CDR2 as SNEGSKA (reference sequence). The junction had 12 bases not matched to a gene; V was cut back by 4 bases and J by 3 bases. The CDR3 sequence is 15 residues long. The CDR3 is CSANTGAVGYYEQYF. CDR3 nucleotides: TGCAGTGCTAACACAGGGGCTGTCGGCTACTACGAGCAGTACTTC.

The rearrangement links TRBV6-5 to TRBJ2-6; D gene uncertain. The V and J ends lost 6 bases and 2 bases respectively, with 5 bases between them. The germline CDR1 and CDR2 sequences are MNHEY and SVGAGI. The CDR3 has 13 residues. Here the CDR3 reads CASRITGANVLTF. The CDR3 region has the DNA TGTGCCAGCAGAATTACTGGGGCCAACGTCCTGACTTTC.

The genes are TRBV29-1 and TRBJ2-7; D ambiguous. V was pared by 1 base and J by 3 bases, with 7 bases between. CDR1 is SQVTM, CDR2 ANQGSEA, per germline. This CDR3 has 12 residues. The CDR3 DNA reads TGCAGCGTTGAAGGGCAAGACTACGAGCAGTACTTC. This translates into CSVEGQDYEQYF.

V gene TRBV20-1 combines with J gene TRBJ1-1; possibly TRBD1 for D (6 bases). This CDR3 has 14 residues. Trimming pared 5 bases from V and 0 bases from J, leaving 13 bases between. Per germline, CDR1 DFQATT and CDR2 SNEGSKA (reference sequence). CDR3 sequence: CSAPNRVVNTEAFF. The CDR3, as DNA: TGCAGTGCTCCTAACAGGGTAGTGAACACTGAAGCTTTCTTT.

The chain couples TRBV21-1 to TRBJ2-4; no DNA check was done on the table's D call, TRBD1. TRBV21-1 is an annotated pseudogene. CDR3 length: 14 residues. The CDR3 spells CASISRTGENIQYF. CDR3 sequence (DNA): TGTGCCAGCATTTCCCGGACAGGGGAAAACATTCAGTACTTC.

This clonotype has only a few counts. V gene TRBV5-1 combines with J gene TRBJ2-4; a possible D gene is TRBD2 (5 bases). The CDR3 has 13 amino acids. V was shortened by 0 bases and J by 9 bases, with 10 bases between the two germline ends. CDR1 and CDR2 (germline): SGHRS, YFSETQ. CDR3 amino acids: CASSLGRQGIQYF. The CDR3 DNA is TGCGCCAGCAGCTTGGGGAGGCAAGGCATTCAGTACTTC.

This clonotype was picked up many times. The J gene is TRBJ2-7, the V gene TRBV28; 10 nucleotides align to TRBD2. Germline trimming cut 1 base from V and 3 bases from J; bases unmatched to any gene: 3. Germline assignment: CDR1 MDHEN and CDR2 SYDVKM. The CDR3 runs 15 residues. The DNA of the CDR3 is TGTGCCAGCAGTTTATCGGCTAGCGGGAGCTACGAGCAGTACTTC. Its translation is CASSLSASGSYEQYF.

This clonotype was picked up many times. The genes are TRBV7-6 and TRBJ1-3; 10 bases align to TRBD1. V lost 4 bases and J lost 4; bases outside the gene matches: 7. The CDR3 totals 16 residues. Looked up from germline, CDR1 is SGHVS and CDR2 is FNYEAQ. CDR3 sequence reads: CASSSTGTGEGNTIYF. CDR3 in DNA: TGTGCCAGCAGCTCGACGGGGACAGGGGAAGGAAACACCATATATTTT. Supplemented by reference TRBV7-6 and TRBJ1-3, the full variable domain reads GAGVSQSPRYKVTKRGQDVALRCDPISGHVSLYWYRQALGQGPEFLTYFNYEAQQDKSGLPNDRFSAERPEGSISTLTIQRTEQRDSAMYRCASSSTGTGEGNTIYFGEGSWLTVV.

A few counts support this clonotype. This chain joins TRBV7-8 and TRBJ2-2; the D gene is possibly TRBD2 (5 bases). The germline V gene has CDR1 SGHVS and CDR2 FQNEAQ. The CDR3 is 14 residues long. V lost 10 bases to trimming and J lost 2 bases, with 14 bases between them. The CDR3 here is CAIAGQLNTGELFF. CDR3 nucleotides: TGTGCCATTGCGGGCCAGTTAAACACCGGGGAGCTGTTTTTT.

This clonotype was detected only a few times. This chain joins TRBV9 and TRBJ2-3; D perhaps matches TRBD2 (6 bases). V gave up 0 bases and J gave up 1 base, with 9 bases separating them. The CDR3 is 15 residues long. CDR1 and CDR2 from the germline V gene are SGDLS and YYNGEE. The CDR3 coding sequence is TGTGCCAGCAGCGTAGTCCCGGGAGGCACAGATACGCAGTATTTT. Protein product: CASSVVPGGTDTQYF.

This clonotype was recorded a few times. In nucleotides, the CDR3 is TGTGCCAGCGGGGAGGGGGTCGGAGGTCAGCCCCAGCATTTT. It is translated as CASGEGVGGQPQHF. The chain couples TRBV12-3 or TRBV12-4 to TRBJ1-5; maybe TRBD1 (6 bases). The V and J ends lost 8 bases and 6 bases respectively, with 17 bases between them. CDR3 size: 14 residues.

This clonotype has more than one count but fewer than ten. This chain connects TRBV29-1 to TRBJ2-1, with 7 bases fitting TRBD1. Germline CDR1 reads SQVTM; CDR2 reads ANQGSEA. Germline trimming cut 5 bases from V and 0 bases from J; bases unmatched to any gene: 4. This CDR3 comprises 14 residues. CDR3 bases: TGCAGCGTTTTAGGGGGCTTCTCCTACAATGAGCAGTTCTTC. Amino acid sequence: CSVLGGFSYNEQFF.

The rearrangement uses TRBV7-2 and TRBJ1-1; D remains unclear. Trimming stripped 3 bases from V and 5 bases from J, with 13 bases between. The CDR3 runs 14 residues. Germline V CDR1 and CDR2: SGHTA, FQGNSA. The CDR3 sequence: CASSFTGSRTEAFF. As DNA, the CDR3 is TGTGCCAGCAGCTTTACGGGATCGCGAACTGAAGCTTTCTTT. Combining the CDR3 with reference TRBV7-2 and TRBJ1-1 gives the whole variable domain GAGVSQSPSNKVTEKGKDVELRCDPISGHTALYWYRQSLGQGLEFLIYFQGNSAPDKSGLPSDRFSAERTGGSVSTLTIQRTQQEDSAVYLCASSFTGSRTEAFFGQGTRLTVV.

The chain employs TRBV21-1 and TRBJ2-7. TRBV21-1 is labeled a pseudogene. The CDR3 runs to 13 residues. Here the CDR3 reads CACPSGSSYEQYF. The CDR3, as DNA: TGTGCCTGCCCTTCGGGGAGCTCCTACGAGCAGTACTTC.

This clonotype appeared a few times. The chain employs TRBV7-9 and TRBJ1-2, with 7 bases matching TRBD1. The V segment lost 1 base and the J segment 8 bases; nucleotides outside the gene matches: 7. CDR1 and CDR2 from the germline V gene are SEHNR and FQNEAQ (reference sequence). CDR3 length: 14 residues. CDR3 in DNA: TGTGCCAGCAGCTTAGAACAGGGGACCGGCGGCTACACCTTC. It encodes CASSLEQGTGGYTF.

This clonotype was observed a handful of times. The CDR3 bases are TGTGCCAGTAGTCGGGGGGCTTGGGCTTTCTTT. Protein sequence: CASSRGAWAFF. The chain carries TRBV19 and TRBJ1-1; D possibly corresponds to TRBD1 (6 bases). Germline lookup yields CDR1 LNHDA and CDR2 SQIVND (reference sequence). This CDR3 comprises 11 residues. V lost 5 bases and J lost 11, with 12 bases in between.

The rearrangement links TRBV7-2 to TRBJ2-3; no clear D gene. V was cut by 1 base and J by 2 bases, with 19 bases left in between. From germline, CDR1 is SGHTA and CDR2 FQGNSA. This CDR3 region has 18 residues. CDR3 DNA: TGTGCCAGCAGCTTAGGGTTGAGCTGGCGAGTCTTCACAGATACGCAGTATTTT. Protein product: CASSLGLSWRVFTDTQYF.

The chain recombines TRBV9 with TRBJ2-1; D could derive from TRBD1 or TRBD2 (7 bases each). The V end lost 4 bases, the J end lost 6 bases, and 20 bases lay between the germline ends. Germline CDR1 SGDLS, CDR2 YYNGEE. The CDR3 covers 16 residues. As DNA, the CDR3 is TGTGCCAGCAGCTCGTCCGGGGGAGGGGGCCTCAATGAGCAGTTCTTC. Translating gives CASSSSGGGGLNEQFF.

The chain recombines TRBV11-2 with TRBJ2-5, with D perhaps matching TRBD1 or TRBD2 (5 bases each). CDR1 and CDR2 (germline): SGHAT, FQNNGV. The V end was cut by 0 bases, the J end by 3 bases, with 11 bases between. The CDR3 extends over 15 amino acids. CDR3 bases: TGTGCCAGCAGCTTAGATGGGGACCCTGAAGAGACCCAGTACTTC. It yields the protein CASSLDGDPEETQYF.

This clonotype was observed at least ten times. The CDR3 DNA reads as TGCAGTGCTAGACAGGACTCCAATCAGCCCCAGCATTTT. Translation gives CSARQDSNQPQHF. The genes are TRBV20-1 and TRBJ1-5; D is uncertain. This CDR3 comprises 13 residues. Germline-derived CDR1 and CDR2 are DFQATT and SNEGSKA (reference sequence). Trimming left V 2 bases short and J 3 bases short, with 8 bases between.